These 18 T cell receptor beta chains were sequenced from one sample in a study of Graves' ophthalmopathy and Graves' hyperthyroidism. Amplification from RNA transcripts yielded the TCR beta CDR3 regions. Investigators did first-round RT-PCR with HTBI primers, then second-round multiplex PCR. In TCRdb, the multiplex PCR reads were re-called with MiXCR into one record per CDR3 protein. The profile shows around 520,000 distinct CDR3 sequences, approximately 37% of them singletons. The specimen was peripheral blood or thyroid tissue (not recorded which). The origin of the receptors is an adult man with Graves' hyperthyroidism.

The rearrangement uses TRBV7-9 and TRBJ2-7; D remains ambiguous. The end of the DNA fits TRBJ2-1 better, so the J call may be wrong. Germline CDR1 and CDR2: SEHNR and FQNEAQ (reference sequence). The CDR3 covers 11 residues. Here the CDR3 DNA reads TGTGCCAGCGGCTGGGCCAATGAGCAGTTCTTC. Protein product: CASGWANEQFF.

This clonotype was counted ten times or more. This chain links TRBV20-1 with TRBJ1-6; a weak D match, TRBD1 (5 bases). Germline-derived CDR1 and CDR2 are DFQATT and SNEGSKA (reference sequence). The CDR3 runs to 14 residues. Trimming removed 5 bases from V and 11 bases from J, with 19 bases in between. DNA for the CDR3: TGCAGTGCTCGAAAGACAGACGACGTTACACCCCTCCACTTT. Its translation is CSARKTDDVTPLHF.

This clonotype was detected many times. This chain connects TRBV2 to TRBJ1-3, with 7 bases lining up with TRBD1. This CDR3 has 16 amino acids. Looked up from germline, CDR1 is SNHLY and CDR2 is FYNNEI. J was trimmed by 0 bases and V by 6 bases; bases with no gene match: 8. The CDR3 DNA sequence: TGTGCCAGCAGCGCAGACAGGGCCCTCTCTGGAAACACCATATATTTT. It specifies CASSADRALSGNTIYF.

This clonotype was seen many times. The chain links TRBV12-3 or TRBV12-4 to TRBJ2-7, with 12 bases matching TRBD1. J gave up 5 bases and V 5 bases, and 4 bases lay outside the gene matches. CDR3 length equals 14 residues. DNA for the CDR3: TGTGCCAGCAGTCGGGACAGGGGGCGGGACGAGCAGTACTTC. This codes for CASSRDRGRDEQYF.

This clonotype showed up just a few times. This chain uses TRBV7-9 with TRBJ2-7; D gene unclear. The J call is uncertain, as TRBJ2-1 better fits the DNA end. CDR3 size: 15 residues. Per the germline V gene, CDR1 is SEHNR and CDR2 is FQNEAQ (reference sequence). CDR3 bases: TGTGCCAGCAGCTTAGGACCCCCCCCCTGGGATGAGCAGTTCTTC. It yields the protein CASSLGPPPWDEQFF.

This clonotype showed up just a few times. The chain joins TRBV7-9 to TRBJ2-7, with 7 bases fitting TRBD2. The end of the DNA fits TRBJ2-1 better, so the J call may be wrong. CDR1 SEHNR and CDR2 FQNEAQ come from the germline V gene (reference sequence). The CDR3 has 14 amino acids. CDR3 coding DNA: TGTGCCAGCAGCGGGGAACTAGCGCGGAATCAGCAGTTCTTC. It yields the protein CASSGELARNQQFF.

This clonotype was picked up many times. The DNA for the CDR3 is TGTGCCATCAGTGAGTCATCTTGGGGGGTTGAAGCTTTCTTT. Residues: CAISESSWGVEAFF. V gene TRBV10-3 combines with J gene TRBJ1-1, with D perhaps TRBD1 (5 bases). The length of the CDR3 is 14 residues. The V gene lost 0 bases and the J gene lost 7 bases, with 12 bases spanning the gap. Germline CDR1 reads ENHRY; CDR2 reads SYGVKD.

This clonotype was detected only once. The genes are TRBV6-1 and TRBJ2-5; maybe TRBD2 (6 bases). The CDR3 has 15 residues. CDR1 is MNHNS and CDR2 is SASEGT in the germline V gene. Trimming left V 6 bases short and J 7 bases short, with 21 bases between. DNA of the CDR3: TGTGCCAGCAGCACCGGGCCGAACACCGGGGGGACCCAGTACTTC. Translating it yields CASSTGPNTGGTQYF.

The CDR3 DNA reads as TGCGCCAGCAGCGCGGTGACAGCCTACGAGCAGTACTTC. Translating it yields CASSAVTAYEQYF. This sequence joins TRBV10-2 and TRBJ2-7, with D possibly TRBD1 on 5 matching bases. The CDR3 length is 13 residues. Germline V gene sequence: CDR1 WSHSY, CDR2 SAAADI. Trimming shortened V by 6 bases and J by 2 bases, and 11 bases separated the two germline ends.

This sequence joins TRBV20-1 and TRBJ2-7; D gene uncertain. The J call is doubtful: the DNA matches TRBJ2-1 better. CDR1 and CDR2 (germline): DFQATT, SNEGSKA (reference sequence). This CDR3 region has 15 residues. The CDR3 sequence is CSARDFRCGDNEQFF. CDR3 nucleotides: TGCAGTGCTAGAGATTTTAGGTGCGGAGACAATGAGCAGTTCTTC.

The J gene is TRBJ2-7, the V gene TRBV20-1; perhaps TRBD2 as D (5 bases). Germline lookup yields CDR1 DFQATT and CDR2 SNEGSKA (reference sequence). The V end was cut by 0 bases, the J end by 2 bases, with 14 bases between. CDR3 length: 15 amino acids. In DNA, the CDR3 is TGCAGTGCTAGAGATGCCGGACTTCTAACCTACGAGCAGTACTTC. Its translation: CSARDAGLLTYEQYF.

With regard to this clonotype: It may be a read error: a sequence one base away is much more abundant. The rearrangement joins TRBV5-1 to TRBJ2-6; no clear D gene. The CDR3 sequence is 16 residues long. Per the germline V gene, CDR1 is SGHRS and CDR2 is YFSETQ. The CDR3 DNA is TGCGCCAGCAGCTTGGGATCACAGAAGGTGGCCATCGTCCTGACTTTC. Translation: CASSLGSQKVAIVLTF.

The chain joins TRBV6-5 to TRBJ2-7; D call uncertain. The germline V and J ends were trimmed by 5 bases and 0 bases, with 11 bases remaining between them. Germline CDR1 and CDR2: MNHEY and SVGAGI. The CDR3 runs 14 residues. In DNA form, the CDR3 reads TGTGCCAGCAGTGATCAGCCGGTCTCCTACGAGCAGTACTTC. It yields the protein CASSDQPVSYEQYF.

This clonotype has ten or more counts. The chain combines TRBV7-2 with TRBJ1-2; TRBD1 aligns across 8 bases. The CDR3 extends over 17 amino acids. Germline V lookup: CDR1 SGHTA, CDR2 FQGNSA. Trimming cost V 2 bases and J 4 bases; bases outside gene matches: 12. CDR3 DNA sequence: TGTGCCAGCAGCTTATCCCCCCCGACAGGGGCGGGCTATGGCTACACCTTC. Amino acid sequence: CASSLSPPTGAGYGYTF.

The chain couples TRBV12-3 or TRBV12-4 to TRBJ2-5; D gene ambiguous. This CDR3 spans 12 amino acids. The ends were cut back, 4 bases at V and 5 bases at J, with 8 bases in the middle. The CDR3 spells CASSSNKETQYF. The CDR3 nucleotides read TGTGCCAGCAGTTCAAACAAGGAGACCCAGTACTTC.

This clonotype was seen at least ten times. J is TRBJ2-7 and V is TRBV10-2; 7 nucleotides line up with TRBD2. The germline CDR1 and CDR2 sequences are WSHSY and SAAADI. Trimming at V came to 1 base and at J to 2 bases, leaving 11 bases not matched to a gene. The CDR3 is 17 amino acids. Written as DNA, the CDR3 is TGCGCCAGCAGTGAGTTGGGACTACGACTCCCTCCCTACGAGCAGTACTTC. It is translated as CASSELGLRLPPYEQYF.

This clonotype was found many times. This chain connects TRBV12-3 or TRBV12-4 to TRBJ1-2; the match to TRBD1 covers 10 bases. This CDR3 has 14 residues. V dropped 6 bases and J dropped 6; count of bases not matched to a gene: 7. CDR3 sequence reads: CASRPGQGVNGYTF. CDR3 bases: TGTGCCAGCAGGCCAGGACAGGGGGTCAATGGCTACACCTTC.

This clonotype has a single count. Given a much more abundant clone one base away, this may be a read error. The chain joins TRBV6-6 to TRBJ2-7; 9 nucleotides line up with TRBD1. The V segment lost 4 bases and the J segment 6 bases; nucleotides outside the gene matches: 7. This CDR3 is 14 amino acids long. Germline V gene data show CDR1 as MNHNY and CDR2 as SVGAGI (reference sequence). CDR3 DNA: TGTGCCAGCAGTTCGGGACAGGGAGCCCCCGAGCAGTACTTC. Protein sequence: CASSSGQGAPEQYF.